Below, 17 T cell receptor beta chains from the same sample are listed, as sequenced in a study of T-cell memory formation after mild COVID-19. MiXCR was run by TCRdb on the 5' RACE reads, yielding one entry per CDR3 protein. The table records approximately 150,000 distinct CDR3 sequences, about 19% of them present only once. Input material: PBMCs or a T cell subset sorted from them (not recorded which). These receptors originate from an adult woman who had mild COVID-19 (a few samples of this study predate the infection). Cell type and time point are not known.

The chain employs TRBV7-3 and TRBJ1-6, with D possibly TRBD1 on 5 matching bases. The V gene lost 1 base and the J gene lost 7 bases, with 11 bases spanning the gap. CDR3 length: 15 residues. From germline, CDR1 is SGHTA and CDR2 FQGTGA. The CDR3 bases are TGTGCCAGCAGCTTAATGGGGGGGTTGAATTCACCCCTCCACTTT. It translates to CASSLMGGLNSPLHF.

This clonotype has a handful of counts. This chain joins TRBV7-9 and TRBJ1-4, with D possibly being TRBD1 (5 bases). V was pared by 3 bases and J by 5 bases, with 10 bases between. Germline CDR1 reads SEHNR; CDR2 reads FQNEAQ (reference sequence). CDR3 length: 14 amino acids. CDR3 DNA sequence: TGTGCCAGCAGCTTGGGACCGCTGAATGAAAAACTGTTTTTT. It codes for CASSLGPLNEKLFF.

The chain links TRBV11-2 to TRBJ2-1; maybe TRBD1 (6 bases). CDR1 is SGHAT, CDR2 FQNNGV, per germline. The CDR3 is 18 residues long. V was clipped by 1 base and J by 0 bases, with 16 bases between them. The CDR3 region is CASSLGVGAKSSYNEQFF. CDR3 DNA sequence: TGTGCCAGCAGCTTAGGAGTGGGGGCCAAGAGCTCCTACAATGAGCAGTTCTTC.

In this sample, this clonotype turned up a few times. The chain carries TRBV6-5 and TRBJ2-1; D may match TRBD1 or TRBD2 (5 bases each). The CDR3 extends over 14 amino acids. CDR1 and CDR2 (germline): MNHEY, SVGAGI. The V gene lost 2 bases and the J gene lost 14 bases, with 19 bases spanning the gap. CDR3 sequence reads: CASSYLPGGGAEFF. The CDR3 bases are TGTGCCAGCAGTTACCTCCCTGGTGGGGGTGCAGAGTTCTTC.

This clonotype was seen a handful of times. The chain joins TRBV6-5 to TRBJ2-2, with TRBD2 matching 9 bases. This CDR3 comprises 15 residues. Germline CDR1 MNHEY, CDR2 SVGAGI. The junction had 3 bases not matched to a gene; V was cut back by 7 bases and J by 0 bases. The CDR3 region is CASTRLAANTGELFF. Here the CDR3 DNA reads TGTGCCAGCACGAGACTAGCGGCGAACACCGGGGAGCTGTTTTTT.

The CDR3 is CASRRQGVTNQPQHF. For the CDR3, the DNA is TGTGCCAGCAGGCGACAGGGCGTAACCAATCAGCCCCAGCATTTT. V and J are TRBV6-2 or TRBV6-3 and TRBJ1-5; 7 nucleotides agree with TRBD1. V lost 6 bases and J lost 3; bases outside the gene matches: 8. There are 15 residues in the CDR3. Germline values: CDR1 MNHEY, CDR2 SVGEGT.

This sequence joins TRBV12-3 or TRBV12-4 and TRBJ2-2; D remains unclear. The CDR3 extends over 15 amino acids. Trimming cost V 5 bases and J 5 bases, with 15 bases left between them. The CDR3 sequence is CASSPSGPRTGELFF. In DNA, the CDR3 is TGTGCCAGCAGTCCCTCCGGGCCGAGGACCGGGGAGCTGTTTTTT.

This clonotype was recorded a few times. The rearrangement uses TRBV7-3 and TRBJ1-1; D not resolved. Germline V lookup: CDR1 SGHTA, CDR2 FQGTGA. Trimming cost V 6 bases and J 7 bases, with 18 bases left between them. This CDR3 is built from 14 residues. CDR3 bases: TGTGCCAGCAGTCTACATCGAGGACCCTATGAAGCTTTCTTT. This codes for CASSLHRGPYEAFF. Looking up the rest from reference TRBV7-3 and TRBJ1-1 gives the full variable domain: GAGVSQTPSNKVTEKGKYVELRCDPISGHTALYWYRQSLGQGPEFLIYFQGTGAADDSGLPNDRFFAVRPEGSVSTLKIQRTERGDSAVYLCASSLHRGPYEAFFGQGTRLTVV.

The sample holds a few counts of this clonotype. This rearrangement joins TRBV5-5 to TRBJ1-1, with D uncertain. Trimming removed 1 base at V and 7 bases at J, with 5 bases between. Looked up from germline, CDR1 is SGHKS and CDR2 is YYEKEE (reference sequence). This CDR3 contains 11 residues. CDR3 coding DNA: TGTGCCAGCAGCTTGTTACATGAAGCTTTCTTT. As protein: CASSLLHEAFF.

V and J are TRBV29-1 and TRBJ2-2; possible D gene TRBD1, 6 bases. V was pared by 7 bases and J by 4 bases, with 13 bases between. Looked up from germline, CDR1 is SQVTM and CDR2 is ANQGSEA. This CDR3 comprises 13 residues. For the CDR3, the DNA is TGCAGCGGCCAGGGGCGAAGCACCGGGGAGCTGTTTTTT. This codes for CSGQGRSTGELFF.

The chain combines TRBV29-1 with TRBJ2-1, with D maybe TRBD1 (6 bases). Per the germline V gene, CDR1 is SQVTM and CDR2 is ANQGSEA. CDR3 length: 14 residues. V was clipped by 4 bases and J by 1 base, with 11 bases between them. For the CDR3, the DNA is TGCAGCGTTGGGTCGCAGGGGTCCTACAATGAGCAGTTCTTC. Translated, it gives CSVGSQGSYNEQFF.

This clonotype was seen more than once but under ten times. CDR3 in amino acids: CAWSVLRDRALPGYGYTF. CDR3 bases: TGTGCCTGGAGTGTACTACGGGACAGGGCTCTCCCAGGGTATGGCTACACCTTC. The chain combines TRBV30 with TRBJ1-2; TRBD1 matches 9 bases. V was pared by 0 bases and J by 5 bases, with 16 bases of the junction left unmatched. Germline assignment: CDR1 GTSNPN and CDR2 SVGIG (reference sequence). The CDR3 sequence is 18 residues long.

V gene TRBV24-1 combines with J gene TRBJ2-3; 7 bases fit TRBD2. This CDR3 is 15 amino acids long. Trimming took 3 bases from V and 6 from J; bases not matched to a gene: 8. The germline V gene has CDR1 KGHDR and CDR2 SFDVKD. CDR3 in amino acids: CATSDGGGVVDTQYF. The CDR3, as DNA: TGTGCCACCAGTGATGGGGGGGGTGTCGTGGATACGCAGTATTTT.

The rearrangement uses TRBV6-5 and TRBJ2-7; possibly TRBD2 for D (5 bases). The CDR3 has 12 amino acids. CDR1 and CDR2 from the germline V gene are MNHEY and SVGAGI. V lost 6 bases and J 6 bases, leaving 12 bases between the germline ends. The chain's CDR3 is CASSQRATEQYF. CDR3 nucleotides: TGTGCCAGCAGCCAGAGGGCAACCGAGCAGTACTTC.

In this sample, this clonotype turned up a few times. The chain recombines TRBV12-3 or TRBV12-4 with TRBJ1-1; D is uncertain. The CDR3 runs to 13 residues. Trimming removed 7 bases from V and 1 base from J, with 10 bases in between. CDR3 nucleotide sequence: TGTGCCAGCAACCGACGGGGGAACACTGAAGCTTTCTTT. Amino acids: CASNRRGNTEAFF.

This clonotype was seen a few times. The chain uses TRBV5-1 and TRBJ1-1; D not resolved. The V end lost 1 base, the J end lost 4 bases, and 17 bases lay between the germline ends. This CDR3 has 16 amino acids. Looked up from germline, CDR1 is SGHRS and CDR2 is YFSETQ. The CDR3 region has the DNA TGCGCCAGCAGCTTGAATCCTGTGGGAACTGGCACTGAAGCTTTCTTT. Its protein is CASSLNPVGTGTEAFF. The variable domain in full, with the rest retrieved from reference TRBV5-1 and TRBJ1-1, is KAGVTQTPRYLIKTRGQQVTLSCSPISGHRSVSWYQQTPGQGLQFLFEYFSETQRNKGNFPGRFSGRQFSNSRSEMNVSTLELGDSALYLCASSLNPVGTGTEAFFGQGTRLTVV.

There are a few counts of this clonotype. The chain links TRBV4-3 to TRBJ1-2; unclear D gene. Per germline, CDR1 LGHNA and CDR2 YSLEER. The CDR3 runs 16 residues. V lost 3 bases, J lost 2 bases, and 16 bases lay in between. The CDR3, as DNA: TGCGCCAGCAGCCAGGCCCGGACCCCTGTCAACTATGGCTACACCTTC. Protein product: CASSQARTPVNYGYTF.